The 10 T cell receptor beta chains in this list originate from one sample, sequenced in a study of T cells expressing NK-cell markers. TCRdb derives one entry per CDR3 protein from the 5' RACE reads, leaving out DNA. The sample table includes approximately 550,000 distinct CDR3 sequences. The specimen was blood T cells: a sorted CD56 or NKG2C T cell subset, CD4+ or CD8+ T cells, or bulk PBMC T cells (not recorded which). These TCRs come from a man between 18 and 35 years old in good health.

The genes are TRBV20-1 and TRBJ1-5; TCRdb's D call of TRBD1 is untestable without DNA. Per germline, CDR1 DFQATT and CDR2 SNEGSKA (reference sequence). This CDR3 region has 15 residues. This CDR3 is CSASRGRDSNQPQHF.

The CDR3 is CASSLVVLADEQYF. J is TRBJ2-7 and V is TRBV5-5. The germline CDR1 and CDR2 sequences are SGHKS and YYEKEE (reference sequence). The CDR3 loop spans 14 amino acids.

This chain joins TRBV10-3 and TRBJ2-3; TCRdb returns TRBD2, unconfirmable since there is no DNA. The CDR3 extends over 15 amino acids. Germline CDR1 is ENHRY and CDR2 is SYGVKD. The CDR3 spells CAISESRSGTDTQYF.

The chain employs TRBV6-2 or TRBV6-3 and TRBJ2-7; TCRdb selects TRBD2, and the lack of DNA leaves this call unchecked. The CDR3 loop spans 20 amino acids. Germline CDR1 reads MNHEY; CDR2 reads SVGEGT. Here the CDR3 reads CASSYIMGLAGGKITYEQYF.

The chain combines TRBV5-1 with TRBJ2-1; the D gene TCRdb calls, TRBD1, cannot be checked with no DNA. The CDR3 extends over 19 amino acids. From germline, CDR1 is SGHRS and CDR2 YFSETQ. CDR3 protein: CASSLVAHWDRGGYNEQFF.

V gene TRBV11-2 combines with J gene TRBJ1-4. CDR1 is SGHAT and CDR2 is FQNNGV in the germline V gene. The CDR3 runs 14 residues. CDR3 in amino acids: CASSSSSWGEKLFF.

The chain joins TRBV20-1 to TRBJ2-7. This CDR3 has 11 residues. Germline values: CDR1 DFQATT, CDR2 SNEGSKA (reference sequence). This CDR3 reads CSAAQGYEQYF.

CDR3 region: CSVVPGAPGELFF. The chain links TRBV29-1 to TRBJ2-2; the TCRdb D gene call, TRBD1, has no DNA to confirm it. From germline, CDR1 is SQVTM and CDR2 ANQGSEA. The CDR3 is made up of 13 amino acids.

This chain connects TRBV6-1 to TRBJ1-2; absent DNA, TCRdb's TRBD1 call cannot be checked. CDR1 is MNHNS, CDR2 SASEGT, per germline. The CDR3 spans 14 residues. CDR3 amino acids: CATRVQGALYGYTF.

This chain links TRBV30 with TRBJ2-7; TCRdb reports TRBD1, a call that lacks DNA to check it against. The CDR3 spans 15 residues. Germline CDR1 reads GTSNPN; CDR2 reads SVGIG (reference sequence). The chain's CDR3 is CAWSGGTGVTSEQYF.